This TCR beta chain was captured by sequencing in a study of T-cell reconstitution after alpha-beta-depleted transplantation in children. The sample holds a few counts of this clonotype. The authors prepared the TCRbeta library with unique molecular identifiers. TCRdb itself ran the PCR reads through MiXCR, one entry per CDR3 protein. The sample lists fewer than 550,000 distinct CDR3 sequences, roughly 10% occurring once. Germline CDR1 and CDR2: SGHRS and YFSETQ. The CDR3 totals 15 residues. The ends lost 4 bases at V and 2 bases at J; junction bases unmatched: 2. Here the sequenced sample was PBMCs from the stem cell graft donor, taken from the stem cell graft. The chain has TRBV5-1 and TRBJ2-3; TRBD2 matches at 12 bases. The origin of this receptor is a human donor who donated a stem cell graft to a child with acute myeloid leukemia. Written as DNA, the CDR3 is TGCGCCAGCAGCCGGACTAGCGGGGTCACAGATACGCAGTATTTT. Its protein product is CASSRTSGVTDTQYF.